This T cell receptor beta chain was profiled in a study of somatic mutations in cytotoxic T cells in rheumatoid arthritis. Study at large: Nearly 100% purity was obtained when some V beta antibody-stained T-cell populations were flow-sorted; these included V beta1+ cells sequenced for TCRB.

The data were produced by immunoSEQ multiplex PCR, yet TCRdb's version contains in-frame clones alone and is incomplete. The sample has roughly 20,000 clones; 65% to 85% are singletons. The specimen was CD8+ T cells sorted from blood. This receptor was obtained from an adult with rheumatoid arthritis.

In nucleotides, the CDR3 is TGTGCCTCTCGTCGTAAAGGGACGTACGAGCAGTACTTC. This encodes CASRRKGTYEQYF. The chain uses TRBV19 and TRBJ2-7; D is perhaps TRBD1 or TRBD2 (5 bases each). Germline values: CDR1 LNHDA, CDR2 SQIVND (reference sequence). This CDR3 has 13 amino acids. V shed 11 bases and J shed 4 bases, with 18 bases lying between them.